This TCR beta chain was sequenced during a study of T cells after yellow fever vaccination. The study, taken as a whole, reports: Clonotypes found in both CD4 and CD8 compartments made up a small share. FACS-sorted repertoires could contain abundant clonotypes contaminating from the bulk population. Faster peaking, at day 5 versus 15, marked a secondary response that was weaker.

5'RACE template switching generated TCR cDNA, adding a universal primer site and UMIs. Each CDR3 protein is one row after TCRdb ran MiXCR on the 5' RACE reads. The sample records nearly 550,000 distinct CDR3 sequences, 15% to 20% being singletons. This clonotype was seen a handful of times. Antigen specificity is unknown. Trimming took 5 bases from V and 4 from J, leaving 11 bases between them. The CDR3 has 13 amino acids. Germline V CDR1 and CDR2: MNHNS, SASEGT. The J gene is TRBJ1-2, the V gene TRBV6-1; D not certain. The receptor's source is a man younger than 45 who received the YFV17D yellow fever vaccine. Here the sequenced sample was PBMCs, taken 15 days after the yellow fever booster vaccination. This chain's CDR3 is CASSQMRIYGYTF. The DNA for the CDR3 is TGTGCCAGCAGTCAAATGAGGATCTATGGCTACACCTTC.